These 5 T cell receptor beta chains were all obtained from the same sample, sequenced in a study of blood T cell repertoires in COVID-19. Sequencing was performed with immunoSEQ multiplex PCR; in TCRdb, only in-frame clones are kept and a portion is missing. The sample has around 340,000 clones, about 86% seen once; the top ten hold 4% to 5.5%. Sample: PBMCs or T cells enriched from blood (not recorded which). These receptors originate from a woman aged 40 to 50 with acute COVID-19.

The chain recombines TRBV27 with TRBJ1-1, with D hard to call. Germline V CDR1 and CDR2: MNHEY, SMNVEV (reference sequence). The CDR3 extends over 13 amino acids. Trimming removed 5 bases at V and 4 bases at J, with 11 bases between. The CDR3 spells CASSPPRATEAFF. The CDR3 DNA follows: TGTGCCAGCAGTCCCCCACGAGCCACTGAAGCTTTCTTT.

CDR3 residues: CASKGEEPYGYTF. CDR3 coding DNA: TGTGCCAGCAAGGGAGAAGAGCCCTATGGCTACACCTTC. V usage is TRBV2 and J usage is TRBJ1-2, with D unclear. The CDR3 has 13 residues. Trimming cost V 7 bases and J 4 bases, with 13 bases left between them. CDR1 is SNHLY and CDR2 is FYNNEI in the germline V gene.

The V gene is TRBV5-1, the J gene TRBJ2-5, with 10 bases lining up with TRBD1. Germline trimming cut 5 bases from V and 5 bases from J; bases unmatched to any gene: 6. The germline gives CDR1 SGHRS, CDR2 YFSETQ. This CDR3 has 14 amino acids. CDR3 amino acids: CASRATGGGETQYF. The CDR3 DNA sequence: TGCGCCAGCAGGGCGACAGGGGGCGGGGAGACCCAGTACTTC.

This clone occurred a few times. The CDR3 is CASSLVAGGITQYF. The CDR3 DNA follows: TGTGCCAGCAGTTTAGTAGCGGGGGGAATCACCCAGTACTTC. The chain has TRBV27 and TRBJ2-5; 10 positions match TRBD2. The trim removed 2 bases at V and 8 bases at J, leaving 5 bases unmatched. Looked up from germline, CDR1 is MNHEY and CDR2 is SMNVEV (reference sequence). CDR3 length: 14 amino acids.

The rearrangement joins TRBV6-5 to TRBJ2-3; D is perhaps TRBD2 (6 bases). The CDR3 totals 13 residues. V shed 6 bases and J shed 6 bases, with 13 bases lying between them. Germline CDR1 reads MNHEY; CDR2 reads SVGAGI. The CDR3 reads CASRKVGRDTQYF. CDR3 coding DNA: TGTGCCAGCAGGAAAGTGGGGAGGGATACGCAGTATTTT.